This T cell receptor beta chain was sequenced during a study of blood T cell repertoires in COVID-19. Whole-study context: Material from acute and convalescent COVID-19 was sourced from the United States, Italy and Spain. PBMCs, B-cell-depleted T cells, or T cells were the source of the cDNA or gDNA that made up the material.

Germline V gene lookup returns CDR1 SGHRS and CDR2 YFSETQ. The V segment lost 4 bases and the J segment 5 bases; nucleotides outside the gene matches: 8. This CDR3 is 15 amino acids long. Recovered status in Cohort 3 required two negative PCRs, clearance, or symptom resolution. Per the study methods: Researchers report that nucleated cell counts were estimated from reference gene primer amplification. Generated by immunoSEQ multiplex PCR, the TCRdb table keeps only in-frame clones and is missing some. The V and J calls and clone size are taken from that table; D and trimming were inferred from the DNA. The table lists about 280,000 clones, around nine tenths of them singletons.

Sequencing was done on a sample of PBMCs or T cells enriched from blood (not recorded which). The receptor's source is a woman in her sixties who had recovered from COVID-19. V gene TRBV5-1 combines with J gene TRBJ1-1; 10 bases agree with TRBD1. CDR3 coding DNA: TGCGCCAGCAGCGAACAGACAGGGGGCGAGACTGAAGCTTTCTTT. Protein sequence: CASSEQTGGETEAFF.